These 29 T cell receptor beta chains were sequenced from one sample in a study of persistence of HIV-infected CD4 T cells. Their antigens remain unidentified. This was the immunoSEQ version 4 assay in survey mode. Produced via immunoSEQ multiplex PCR; TCRdb's table is partial and in-frame only. The table records approximately 30,000 clones, 82% of them present only once. Cells were stimulated with CMV-infected fibroblast lysates at roughly 9.1 ug/mL. Sorted nonresponding memory CD4+ T cells were CD40L-negative, CD69-negative, CD45RO-high. The sample in question was CD4+ T cells sorted from PBMCs after roughly 18-hour stimulation, obtained from a patient who received antiretroviral therapy. The receptor set was obtained from an adult woman with HIV who was CMV-seropositive.

The chain employs TRBV11-1 and TRBJ1-1; possible D gene TRBD1, 6 bases. The CDR3 is 15 residues long. V lost 7 bases, J lost 0 bases, and 15 bases lay in between. CDR1 and CDR2 from the germline V gene are SGHAT and FQDESV (reference sequence). CDR3 DNA: TGTGCCAGCACGCCAAGGGGGGCGGTGAACACTGAAGCTTTCTTT. The encoded protein is CASTPRGAVNTEAFF.

The genes are TRBV7-6 and TRBJ2-1; D ambiguous. Between the trimmed V and J ends, which lost 3 bases and 10 bases, there was a span of 10 bases. The germline V gene encodes CDR1 SGHVS and CDR2 FNYEAQ. This CDR3 is 12 amino acids long. As DNA, the CDR3 is TGTGCCAGCAGCTTCAATTTTGGGGAGCAGTTCTTC. Residues: CASSFNFGEQFF.

The CDR3 region is CATSRDLQGASQPQHF. The CDR3 DNA follows: TGTGCCACCAGCAGAGATTTACAGGGGGCGAGCCAGCCCCAGCATTTT. This chain connects TRBV15 to TRBJ1-5; TRBD1 matches at 9 bases. The CDR3 sequence is 16 residues long. Germline CDR1 is LNHNV and CDR2 is YYDKDF (reference sequence). The J segment lost 7 bases and the V segment lost 0 bases, leaving 7 bases of the junction unmatched.

This rearrangement joins TRBV15 to TRBJ1-2, with a possible D match to TRBD1 (5 bases). Germline V gene sequence: CDR1 LNHNV, CDR2 YYDKDF (reference sequence). V lost 0 bases and J lost 2, with 7 bases in between. The CDR3 sequence is 14 residues long. CDR3 in amino acids: CATSRDEGNYGYTF. The CDR3 bases are TGTGCCACCAGCAGAGATGAGGGGAACTATGGCTACACCTTC.

This clone has more than one count but fewer than ten. V usage is TRBV9 and J usage is TRBJ2-3, with unresolved D. This CDR3 comprises 13 residues. Trimming stripped 6 bases from V and 1 base from J, with 9 bases between. Germline values: CDR1 SGDLS, CDR2 YYNGEE. CDR3 loop: CASNLLGTDTQYF. For the CDR3, the DNA is TGTGCCAGCAACCTACTGGGCACAGATACGCAGTATTTT.

DNA of the CDR3: TGTGCCAGCAGCCCCATGGGGGGGTTTGATGGAAAACTGTTTTTT. Translation: CASSPMGGFDGKLFF. The chain employs TRBV7-2 and TRBJ1-4, with D possibly TRBD1 on 5 matching bases. This CDR3 comprises 15 residues. V was clipped by 5 bases and J by 10 bases, with 20 bases between them. The germline V gene encodes CDR1 SGHTA and CDR2 FQGNSA.

The chain links TRBV7-2 to TRBJ1-5, with TRBD1 identical over 7 bases. Germline CDR1 and CDR2: SGHTA and FQGNSA. There are 15 residues in the CDR3. V lost 2 bases and J lost 2; bases outside the gene matches: 3. CDR3 DNA sequence: TGTGCCAGCAGCTTACAGGGGGAAGGCAATCAGCCCCAGCATTTT. Translating it yields CASSLQGEGNQPQHF.

The V gene is TRBV2, the J gene TRBJ1-1; D possibly corresponds to TRBD1 (5 bases). The V and J ends lost 7 bases and 4 bases respectively, with 13 bases between them. Germline V gene lookup returns CDR1 SNHLY and CDR2 FYNNEI. The CDR3 spans 13 residues. Written as DNA, the CDR3 is TGTGCCAGCACTCGGGACTCACGCACTGAAGCTTTCTTT. Protein product: CASTRDSRTEAFF.

This clone has a single count. One junction end does not reproduce the germline sequence, and a read error may be involved. Other DNA sequences in the sample encode the same CDR3. CDR3 protein: CATSDSSLGMANYGYTF. The DNA of the CDR3 is TGTGCCACCAGCGATTCATCCCTAGGGATGGCTAACTATGGCTACACCTTC. The rearrangement links TRBV24-1 to TRBJ1-2; no firm D call. CDR1 is KGHDR, CDR2 SFDVKD, per germline. The CDR3 runs to 17 residues.

The chain combines TRBV6-6 with TRBJ1-2, with a weak D call TRBD1 (6 bases). The germline V and J ends were trimmed by 4 bases and 2 bases, with 11 bases remaining between them. CDR3 length: 14 amino acids. The germline V gene encodes CDR1 MNHNY and CDR2 SVGAGI (reference sequence). The CDR3 bases are TGTGCCAGCAGTTCCCCAACAGGGAACTATGGCTACACCTTC. This codes for CASSSPTGNYGYTF.

V gene TRBV7-3 combines with J gene TRBJ1-1; possibly TRBD1 for D (6 bases). This CDR3 has 15 residues. V shed 4 bases and J shed 4 bases, with 16 bases lying between them. Germline V CDR1 and CDR2: SGHTA, FQGTGA. The CDR3 here is CASSSTGGPGTEAFF. As DNA, the CDR3 is TGTGCCAGCAGCTCAACGGGGGGCCCGGGCACTGAAGCTTTCTTT.

The chain has TRBV5-6 and TRBJ2-5; D not certain. V gave up 7 bases and J gave up 3 bases, with 13 bases separating them. The CDR3 length is 13 residues. Germline V gene data show CDR1 as SGHDT and CDR2 as YYEEEE. The CDR3 sequence is CASGVGIEETQYF. CDR3 sequence (DNA): TGTGCCAGCGGGGTGGGGATTGAAGAGACCCAGTACTTC. Supplemented by reference TRBV5-6 and TRBJ2-5, the full variable domain reads DAGVTQSPTHLIKTRGQQVTLRCSPKSGHDTVSWYQQALGQGPQFIFQYYEEEERQRGNFPDRFSGHQFPNYSSELNVNALLLGDSALYLCASGVGIEETQYFGPGTRLLVL.

The V call is TRBV29-1, the J call TRBJ1-2; 9 bases are a match to TRBD1. Germline V lookup: CDR1 SQVTM, CDR2 ANQGSEA. V lost 6 bases to trimming and J lost 3 bases; unmatched junction nucleotides: 2. The CDR3 runs to 12 residues. CDR3 nucleotide sequence: TGCAGCGTCAGACAGGGGGACTATGGCTACACCTTC. This sequence encodes CSVRQGDYGYTF.

The table lists this clone with a few counts. The V gene is TRBV28, the J gene TRBJ1-1; D is unresolved. The V end was cut by 3 bases, the J end by 3 bases, with 11 bases between. The germline gives CDR1 MDHEN, CDR2 SYDVKM. The CDR3 is made up of 14 amino acids. The CDR3 region is CASSFERWDTEAFF. For the CDR3, the DNA is TGTGCCAGCAGTTTCGAAAGGTGGGACACTGAAGCTTTCTTT.

The rearrangement joins TRBV6-5 to TRBJ2-6, with D possibly being TRBD2 (6 bases). CDR1 is MNHEY and CDR2 is SVGAGI in the germline V gene. Between the trimmed V and J ends, which lost 8 bases and 2 bases, there was a span of 10 bases. The CDR3 consists of 14 residues. This CDR3 reads CASRRGAGANVLTF. The CDR3 DNA reads as TGTGCCAGCCGGCGGGGTGCTGGGGCCAACGTCCTGACTTTC.

The chain is built from TRBV5-6 and TRBJ1-1, with D uncertain. There are 13 residues in the CDR3. Between the trimmed V and J ends, which lost 0 bases and 3 bases, there was a span of 6 bases. In germline, CDR1 is SGHDT, CDR2 YYEEEE. Here the CDR3 DNA reads TGTGCCAGCAGCTTGGGTGTGGACACTGAAGCTTTCTTT. The encoded protein is CASSLGVDTEAFF.

This clone was observed a single time. The chain joins TRBV2 to TRBJ2-2; 14 bases agree with TRBD2. V was pared by 7 bases and J by 6 bases, with 7 bases of the junction left unmatched. Germline-derived CDR1 and CDR2 are SNHLY and FYNNEI. CDR3 length: 16 residues. The CDR3 DNA reads TGTGCCAGCACCGGGACTAGCGGGAGTGGGGCCGGGGAGCTGTTTTTT. Amino acid sequence: CASTGTSGSGAGELFF. The full variable domain, completed using reference TRBV2 and TRBJ2-2, is EPEVTQTPSHQVTQMGQEVILRCVPISNHLYFYWYRQILGQKVEFLVSFYNNEISEKSEIFDDQFSVERPDGSNFTLKIRSTKLEDSAMYFCASTGTSGSGAGELFFGEGSRLTVL.

The rearrangement uses TRBV5-5 and TRBJ1-3; D possibly corresponds to TRBD1 (5 bases). The CDR3 is 17 amino acids. Per germline, CDR1 SGHKS and CDR2 YYEKEE (reference sequence). Trimming left V 4 bases short and J 0 bases short, with 17 bases between. The CDR3 is CASSRHEGASSGNTIYF. CDR3 bases: TGTGCCAGCAGCAGGCACGAAGGGGCCTCCTCTGGAAACACCATATATTTT. Combining the CDR3 with reference TRBV5-5 and TRBJ1-3 gives the whole variable domain DAGVTQSPTHLIKTRGQQVTLRCSPISGHKSVSWYQQVLGQGPQFIFQYYEKEERGRGNFPDRFSARQFPNYSSELNVNALLLGDSALYLCASSRHEGASSGNTIYFGEGSWLTVV.

The rearrangement joins TRBV5-1 to TRBJ1-3; tentatively, D is TRBD1 (5 bases). This CDR3 comprises 15 residues. The V and J ends lost 2 bases and 2 bases respectively, with 11 bases between them. Germline CDR1 reads SGHRS; CDR2 reads YFSETQ. The CDR3 coding sequence is TGCGCCAGCAGCTTAACAGGAGATACTGGAAACACCATATATTTT. Translating it yields CASSLTGDTGNTIYF.

The chain recombines TRBV6-4 with TRBJ2-3; 10 positions match TRBD2. The CDR3 contains 15 residues. Germline CDR1 and CDR2: MRHNA and SNTAGT. V shed 6 bases and J 5 bases; nucleotides not matched to a gene: 8. The CDR3 loop is CASSRLAGGLDTQYF. The CDR3 DNA is TGTGCCAGCAGCCGATTAGCGGGGGGACTAGATACGCAGTATTTT.

The V gene is TRBV19, the J gene TRBJ1-1; 9 bases are a match to TRBD1. The V gene's germline CDR1 is LNHDA and CDR2 SQIVND (reference sequence). With 8 bases clipped from V and 3 bases from J, the junction kept 4 bases outside the gene matches. The CDR3 contains 13 residues. CDR3 region: CASGTGSYTEAFF. The CDR3 DNA is TGTGCCAGTGGGACAGGGTCGTACACTGAAGCTTTCTTT.

The genes are TRBV5-6 and TRBJ2-7; D not certain. The CDR3 runs 12 residues. V lost 3 bases to trimming and J lost 1 base, with 5 bases between them. Germline-derived CDR1 and CDR2 are SGHDT and YYEEEE. The CDR3 nucleotides are TGTGCCAGCAGCTGGGGTTCCTACGAGCAGTACTTC. Protein product: CASSWGSYEQYF.

The V and J genes are TRBV6-2 or TRBV6-3 and TRBJ2-2, with D hard to call. The germline CDR1 and CDR2 sequences are MNHEY and SVGEGT. The ends were cut back, 0 bases at V and 4 bases at J, with 6 bases in the middle. The length of the CDR3 is 14 residues. Here the CDR3 DNA reads TGTGCCAGCAGTTACTCGTTTCCCACCGGGGAGCTGTTTTTT. The encoded protein is CASSYSFPTGELFF.

The rearrangement uses TRBV11-3 and TRBJ2-7; possibly TRBD1 for D (6 bases). CDR1 and CDR2 (germline): SGHNT, YENEEA. This CDR3 spans 15 amino acids. Trimming took off 5 bases at V and 0 bases at J, with 14 bases between the two ends. The CDR3: CASSPDRRLSYEQYF. CDR3 sequence (DNA): TGTGCCAGCAGCCCTGACAGGCGTCTCTCCTACGAGCAGTACTTC.

CDR3 protein: CAWNQQGPSYEQYF. Here the CDR3 DNA reads TGTGCCTGGAACCAACAGGGGCCCTCCTACGAGCAGTACTTC. The chain couples TRBV30 to TRBJ2-7, with 7 bases identical to TRBD1. V shed 4 bases and J 0 bases; nucleotides not matched to a gene: 6. This CDR3 contains 14 residues. Germline V gene lookup returns CDR1 GTSNPN and CDR2 SVGIG (reference sequence). The whole variable domain, remainder taken from reference TRBV30 and TRBJ2-7, is SQTIHQWPATLVQPVGSPLSLECTVEGTSNPNLYWYRQAAGRGLQLLFYSVGIGQISSEVPQNLSASRPQDRQFILSSKKLLLSDSGFYLCAWNQQGPSYEQYFGPGTRLTVT.

This chain joins TRBV30 and TRBJ2-4, with 7 bases that match TRBD1. Germline CDR1 reads GTSNPN; CDR2 reads SVGIG (reference sequence). With 8 bases clipped from V and 11 bases from J, the junction kept 9 bases outside the gene matches. CDR3 length equals 11 residues. This CDR3 is CAHQQGTVQYF. The DNA of the CDR3 is TGTGCCCACCAACAGGGGACGGTTCAGTACTTC.

The V gene is TRBV3-1 (or the pseudogene TRBV3-2), the J gene TRBJ1-2, with a tentative D call TRBD1 (6 bases). The CDR3 consists of 17 residues. The germline V gene has CDR1 LGHDT and CDR2 YNNKEL (reference sequence). V was cut by 1 base and J by 5 bases, with 20 bases left in between. The chain's CDR3 is CASSQVRKGERRYGYTF. The CDR3 region has the DNA TGTGCCAGCAGCCAAGTACGGAAGGGGGAACGACGGTATGGCTACACCTTC.

The rearrangement links TRBV9 to TRBJ1-2; a weak D match, TRBD1 (5 bases). Deletions cut 0 bases from V and 0 bases from J, with 9 bases between. Germline V CDR1 and CDR2: SGDLS, YYNGEE. The CDR3 is made up of 15 amino acids. The CDR3 nucleotides read TGTGCCAGCAGCGTAGCTACGACAGCTAACTATGGCTACACCTTC. Protein sequence: CASSVATTANYGYTF.

This chain connects TRBV28 to TRBJ1-4, with D uncertain. V gave up 2 bases and J gave up 8 bases, with 15 bases separating them. The germline CDR1 and CDR2 sequences are MDHEN and SYDVKM. The length of the CDR3 is 15 residues. The CDR3 coding sequence is TGTGCCAGCAGTTTACTGCAGGCAGGTTTAGAAAAACTGTTTTTT. Its protein product is CASSLLQAGLEKLFF.